This is a list of T cell receptor beta chains from one sample in a study of shared clonotypes between healthy human individuals. Produced via immunoSEQ multiplex PCR; TCRdb's table is partial and in-frame only. The table shows over a million clones, with around 78% occurring only once. The sequenced material came from memory CD4+ T cells from PBMCs. Receptor source: a man younger than 35 in good health. Some clones in this sample may be carry-over from other donors' samples. Each CDR3 is given with its conserved first and last residue. Each record gives: V gene, clone size, J gene, D gene, CDR3 DNA, CDR3 protein. A D gene is named only where the DNA matches it firmly. Clone size is given for some rows only: seen once, a few or many times, or a class if the clone is expanded.

>TRBV19|.|TRBJ2-3|.
TGTGCCAGTAGTATCCGGGACGGATTTTCGGATACGCAGTATTTT
CASSIRDGFSDTQYF
>TRBV28|.|TRBJ1-1|.
TGTGCCAGCAGTTTCCCAGGGATGAACACTGAAGCTTTCTTT
CASSFPGMNTEAFF
>TRBV2|.|TRBJ2-5|TRBD2
TGTGCCAGCAGTGCTAGCGGTAGAGAGACCCAGTACTTC
CASSASGRETQYF
>TRBV18|few|TRBJ1-1|.
TGTGCCAGCTCCCCACAGGCGACGAACACTGAAGCTTTCTTT
CASSPQATNTEAFF
>TRBV7-9|once|TRBJ2-4|TRBD1
TGTGCCAGCAGCCTGGGGGACAGCAGAAACATTCAGTACTTC
CASSLGDSRNIQYF
>TRBV5-1|.|TRBJ2-7|TRBD2
TGCGCCAGCAGCTTGAGCGGGAGGACCGACGAGCAGTACTTC
CASSLSGRTDEQYF
>TRBV9|.|TRBJ1-6|.
TGTGCCAGCAGCGTAGAACAGGCCGATTCACCCCTCCACTTT
CASSVEQADSPLHF
>TRBV5-1|.|TRBJ2-5|TRBD2
TGCGCCAGCAGCTTGGAAGCGGGAGTTGGGGAGACCCAGTACTTC
CASSLEAGVGETQYF
>TRBV7-9|.|TRBJ1-2|.
TGTGCCAGCAGCTTAGCCGGGGATGGCTACACCTTC
CASSLAGDGYTF
>TRBV7-3|.|TRBJ2-5|.
TGTGCCAGCAGCTCGACAGGTCAACAGACCCAGTACTTC
CASSSTGQQTQYF
>TRBV5-1|.|TRBJ2-7|.
TGCGCCAGCAGCCATGACACCTCAGGCTCCTACGAGCAGTACTTC
CASSHDTSGSYEQYF
>TRBV27|.|TRBJ2-3|TRBD1
TGTGCCAGCAGTCCGCCCCAGGGGGCGGGAGATACGCAGTATTTT
CASSPPQGAGDTQYF
>TRBV5-1|once|TRBJ2-1|.
TGCGCCAGCAGCTTCGACATGTACAATGAGCAGTTCTTC
CASSFDMYNEQFF
>TRBV11-2|.|TRBJ2-5|.
TGTGCCAGCAGCTTAGAAGAAGAGACCCAGTACTTC
CASSLEEETQYF
>TRBV28|.|TRBJ1-3|.
TGTGCCAGCAGTTTAGCGGGGGGAGGGAGTGTGTTTTCTGGAAACACCATATATTTT
CASSLAGGGSVFSGNTIYF
>TRBV4-2|.|TRBJ1-2|TRBD1
TGTGCCAGCAGCCAAGAGGTAGGGGGCGGCTACACCTTC
CASSQEVGGGYTF
>TRBV28|.|TRBJ2-7|.
TGTGCCAGCTGGTTAGACAACCGTCCCTACGAGCAGTACTTC
CASWLDNRPYEQYF
>TRBV14|.|TRBJ2-7|.
TGTGCCAGCAGCCACCTCGCGGGCCCCTACGAGCAGTACTTC
CASSHLAGPYEQYF
>TRBV6-5|once|TRBJ1-1|.
TGTGCCAGCAGTTACTCCGGGCAGGGGAGGACTGAAGCTTTCTTT
CASSYSGQGRTEAFF
>TRBV5-1|.|TRBJ1-1|TRBD1
TGCGCCAGCAGCTCGGACAGGGTTACCGTTGAAGCTTTCTTT
CASSSDRVTVEAFF
>TRBV18|few|TRBJ1-2|TRBD1
TGTGCCAGCTCACCCCTGGACAGGGGAGGCTATGGCTACACCTTC
CASSPLDRGGYGYTF
>TRBV9|.|TRBJ2-3|TRBD1
TGTGCCAGCAGCGTAGACAGGGGGCGGGATACGCAGTATTTT
CASSVDRGRDTQYF
>TRBV13|.|TRBJ2-2|.
TGTGCCAGCAGTCCGTCGGGACGATGGGGCAGGAGCACCGGGGAGCTGTTTTTT
CASSPSGRWGRSTGELFF
>TRBV7-3|once|TRBJ1-1|.
TGTGCCAGCAGCTCTGCCGGCAGGGGTACTGAAGCTTTCTTT
CASSSAGRGTEAFF
>TRBV15|.|TRBJ2-1|TRBD2
TGTGCCACCAGCAGAGGGGAGCGGGAGGGCTACAATGAGCAGTTCTTC
CATSRGEREGYNEQFF
>TRBV28|.|TRBJ2-5|TRBD1
TGTGCCAGCAGTTTATTATCCGGACAGGGGTCCGCGGTGGGCCAGTACTTC
CASSLLSGQGSAVGQYF
>TRBV18|once|TRBJ2-5|.
TGTGCCAGCTCACCACAGGCGCAAGAGACCCAGTACTTC
CASSPQAQETQYF
>TRBV7-3|.|TRBJ2-3|.
TGTGCCAGCAGCTTAGGAGGCGCAGATACGCAGTATTTT
CASSLGGADTQYF
>TRBV10-3|.|TRBJ2-3|TRBD2
TGTGCCATCAGAGCGGGAGGGCCAGCAGATACGCAGTATTTT
CAIRAGGPADTQYF
>TRBV5-1|.|TRBJ2-1|TRBD2
TGCGCCAGCAGCTTGGGCGGGGGTTCCTACAATGAGCAGTTCTTC
CASSLGGGSYNEQFF
>TRBV30|.|TRBJ2-2|.
TGTGCCTGGAGTTATGGCAGGGCCGACACCGGGGAGCTGTTTTTT
CAWSYGRADTGELFF
>TRBV19|.|TRBJ2-1|.
TGTGCCAGTAGTATAGTACCTGGACACCTGCCCCAGCAGTTCTTC
CASSIVPGHLPQQFF
>TRBV10-3|.|TRBJ2-5|.
TGTGCCATCAGTGAGTCCAGGGGCAGAGACCAAGAGACCCAGTACTTC
CAISESRGRDQETQYF
>TRBV2|.|TRBJ2-1|.
TGTGCCAGCCGGTACTACAATGAGCAGTTCTTC
CASRYYNEQFF
>TRBV30|once|TRBJ1-2|.
TGTGCCTGGTCGTTCCAGGGCTGGGGCTACACCTTC
CAWSFQGWGYTF
>TRBV27|.|TRBJ2-7|.
TGTGCCAGCAGTATGAGGACTCTTAACTACGAGCAGTACTTC
CASSMRTLNYEQYF
>TRBV7-9|.|TRBJ1-1|.
TGTGCCAGCAGCTTGTCTGGGCGGTTAAATGAAGCTTTCTTT
CASSLSGRLNEAFF
>TRBV7-8|.|TRBJ2-5|.
TGTGCCAGCAGCCCGAACAGGGCATCCCAAGAGACCCAGTACTTC
CASSPNRASQETQYF
>TRBV7-6|once|TRBJ1-3|TRBD1
TGTGCCAGCAGCCAGGGACAGGAGGTTCTTTGGGGCTCTGGAAACACCATATATTTT
CASSQGQEVLWGSGNTIYF
>TRBV2|.|TRBJ1-2|TRBD1
TGTGCCAGCACCAGGGGGGAATTTGGCGGCTACACCTTC
CASTRGEFGGYTF
>TRBV30|.|TRBJ1-2|TRBD1
TGTGCCTGGAGTGCCGACAGGGGCTATGGCTACACCTTC
CAWSADRGYGYTF
>TRBV9|many|TRBJ1-1|.
TGTGCCAGCAGCGGTCCCGGGACACAAATCGGGGACACTGAAGCTTTCTTT
CASSGPGTQIGDTEAFF
>TRBV4-1|.|TRBJ2-3|.
TGCGCCAGCAGCCAAGATCCGACTAGGCCCGATACGCAGTATTTT
CASSQDPTRPDTQYF
>TRBV27|.|TRBJ2-5|TRBD2
TGTGCCAGCAGTTTGGTGCTAGCGGGTCTGGAGACCCAGTACTTC
CASSLVLAGLETQYF
>TRBV4-2|.|TRBJ2-3|.
TGTGCCAGCAGCCAAGAGCGCCGATGGGACGGGGGCGCAGATACGCAGTATTTT
CASSQERRWDGGADTQYF
>TRBV18|.|TRBJ2-1|TRBD2
TGTGCCAGCTCACCGGGTGGAGCGGGAGGGCCGAATGAGCAGTTCTTC
CASSPGGAGGPNEQFF
>TRBV19|.|TRBJ1-1|.
TGTGCCAGTAGTATACCTCATGGGGGCGCTGAAGCTTTCTTT
CASSIPHGGAEAFF
>TRBV6-5|.|TRBJ1-1|TRBD1
TGTGCCAGCATTCCCAACAGGGGGGCTGTGGAAGCTTTCTTT
CASIPNRGAVEAFF
>TRBV9|once|TRBJ1-2|.
TGTGCCAGCAGCGTAGGTGACCGCGCTAACTATGGCTACACCTTC
CASSVGDRANYGYTF
>TRBV7-3|.|TRBJ1-2|.
TGTGCCAGCTTGTTACATGGGGTGAGGGGTACCACTATGGGTAAGTATGGCTACACCTTC
CASLLHGVRGTTMGKYGYTF
>TRBV11-2|.|TRBJ2-2|TRBD1
TGTGCCAGCAGCCCAGGGACAGGGACCGGGGAGCTGTTTTTT
CASSPGTGTGELFF
>TRBV4-1|once|TRBJ2-7|.
TGCGCCAGCAGCCTCTTGGCTCCCTCCCCCTACGAGCAGTACTTC
CASSLLAPSPYEQYF
>TRBV6-5|.|TRBJ1-3|.
TGTGCCAGCAGTTACTCGACTTATGGGACCATATATTTT
CASSYSTYGTIYF
>TRBV7-2|.|TRBJ1-1|.
TGTGCCAGCAGCCGTAGGGGTTCTAACACTGAAGCTTTCTTT
CASSRRGSNTEAFF
>TRBV5-4|.|TRBJ1-2|TRBD1
TGTGCCAGCAGCCCGGATACGTGGACAGGAGGTGGCTACACCTTC
CASSPDTWTGGGYTF